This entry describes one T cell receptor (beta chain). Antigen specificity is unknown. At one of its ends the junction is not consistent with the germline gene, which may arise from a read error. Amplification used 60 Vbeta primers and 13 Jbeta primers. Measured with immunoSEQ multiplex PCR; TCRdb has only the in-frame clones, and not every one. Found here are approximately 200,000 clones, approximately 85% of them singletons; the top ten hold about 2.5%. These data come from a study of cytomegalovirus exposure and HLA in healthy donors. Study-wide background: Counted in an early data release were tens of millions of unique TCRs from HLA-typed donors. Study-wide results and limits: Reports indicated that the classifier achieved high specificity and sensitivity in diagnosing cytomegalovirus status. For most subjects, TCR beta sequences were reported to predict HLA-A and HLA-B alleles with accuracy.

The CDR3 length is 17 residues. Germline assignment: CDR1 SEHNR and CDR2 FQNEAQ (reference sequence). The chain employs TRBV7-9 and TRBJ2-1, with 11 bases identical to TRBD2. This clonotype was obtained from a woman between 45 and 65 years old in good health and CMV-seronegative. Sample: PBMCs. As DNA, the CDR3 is TGTTCCAGCAGCTCTACCCGACTAGCGGGGACCTACAATGAGCAGTTCTTC. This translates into CSSSSTRLAGTYNEQFF.